These 29 T cell receptor beta chains came from one sample sequenced in a study of blood T cell repertoires in COVID-19. Method: immunoSEQ multiplex PCR; TCRdb's copy keeps in-frame clones and lacks some. The profile covers tens of thousands of clones, with 80% to 90% appearing a single time and approximately 12% taken by the ten largest. The sample was peripheral blood. The origin of the receptors is a human donor with active COVID-19. The donor label of this sample is uncertain.

J is TRBJ1-1 and V is TRBV3-1 (or the pseudogene TRBV3-2); no reliable D call. Germline CDR1 is LGHDT and CDR2 is YNNKEL (reference sequence). The length of the CDR3 is 14 residues. The ends were cut back, 2 bases at V and 4 bases at J, with 11 bases in the middle. CDR3 in DNA: TGTGCCAGCAGCCAAACCCCCCAGTTCACTGAAGCTTTCTTT. Its translation: CASSQTPQFTEAFF.

V is TRBV5-1 and J is TRBJ1-2; D remains ambiguous. Trimming took 2 bases from V and 4 from J, leaving 18 bases between them. The length of the CDR3 is 16 residues. CDR1 and CDR2 (germline): SGHRS, YFSETQ. The CDR3 loop reads CASSLGSRALGYGYTF. CDR3 coding DNA: TGCGCCAGCAGCTTAGGGTCGAGGGCGTTGGGCTATGGCTACACCTTC.

The chain employs TRBV6-2 or TRBV6-3 and TRBJ2-7; D may be TRBD1 (5 bases). This CDR3 is built from 14 residues. The V end lost 2 bases, the J end lost 6 bases, and 14 bases lay between the germline ends. Germline lookup yields CDR1 MNHEY and CDR2 SVGEGT. The CDR3 region has the DNA TGTGCCAGCAGTTACGACCGGCAGGGCTCCGAGCAGTACTTC. It codes for CASSYDRQGSEQYF.

CDR3 nucleotides: TGTGCCACTTATGGAGGTGGCTACACCTTC. It yields the protein CATYGGGYTF. V usage is TRBV11-2 and J usage is TRBJ1-2; D unclear. The CDR3 contains 10 residues. From germline, CDR1 is SGHAT and CDR2 FQNNGV. V was pared by 10 bases and J by 7 bases, with 10 bases between.

This clone was detected only a few times. The CDR3 here is CASSDFTEAFF. In nucleotides, the CDR3 is TGTGCCAGCAGCGACTTTACTGAAGCTTTCTTT. The chain recombines TRBV5-4 with TRBJ1-1, with D uncertain. CDR3 length: 11 amino acids. Germline CDR1 is SGHNT and CDR2 is YYREEE (reference sequence). Trimming stripped 4 bases from V and 5 bases from J, with 6 bases between.

The V and J genes are TRBV7-2 and TRBJ2-5; perhaps TRBD1 as D (5 bases). The CDR3 loop spans 13 amino acids. V was pared by 5 bases and J by 4 bases, with 11 bases between. Germline assignment: CDR1 SGHTA and CDR2 FQGNSA. The CDR3 protein is CASSGAGGETQYF. In DNA, the CDR3 is TGTGCCAGCAGCGGGGCTGGTGGAGAGACCCAGTACTTC. The whole variable domain, filled in from reference TRBV7-2 and TRBJ2-5, reads GAGVSQSPSNKVTEKGKDVELRCDPISGHTALYWYRQSLGQGLEFLIYFQGNSAPDKSGLPSDRFSAERTGGSVSTLTIQRTQQEDSAVYLCASSGAGGETQYFGPGTRLLVL.

This clone was counted once. V is TRBV7-8 and J is TRBJ1-2, with D unclear. Germline CDR1 reads SGHVS; CDR2 reads FQNEAQ. V shed 0 bases and J shed 2 bases, with 7 bases lying between them. CDR3 length: 14 amino acids. Here the CDR3 reads CASSLAPTNYGYTF. The CDR3 nucleotides are TGTGCCAGCAGCTTAGCCCCGACAAACTATGGCTACACCTTC.

CDR3 sequence: CASSRPGTSGIYEQYF. The CDR3 nucleotides read TGTGCCAGCAGCCGCCCCGGGACTAGCGGGATCTACGAGCAGTACTTC. The chain carries TRBV27 and TRBJ2-7, with 13 bases aligning to TRBD2. Germline V gene lookup returns CDR1 MNHEY and CDR2 SMNVEV (reference sequence). CDR3 size: 16 residues. V gave up 6 bases and J gave up 3 bases; unmatched junction bases: 8.

This chain connects TRBV6-5 to TRBJ2-7; 11 positions agree with TRBD2. The germline gives CDR1 MNHEY, CDR2 SVGAGI. The CDR3 has 14 amino acids. V was pared by 5 bases and J by 7 bases, with 7 bases of the junction left unmatched. CDR3 nucleotide sequence: TGTGCCAGCAGTAGGGGACTAGCGGACCTGGAGCAGTACTTC. Amino acid sequence: CASSRGLADLEQYF.

The J gene is TRBJ2-1, the V gene TRBV5-1; perhaps TRBD2 as D (6 bases). Germline values: CDR1 SGHRS, CDR2 YFSETQ. V lost 5 bases to trimming and J lost 4 bases, with 16 bases between them. This CDR3 region has 15 residues. The CDR3 coding sequence is TGCGCCAGCAGGGTTGGCGGGAATACATACAATGAGCAGTTCTTC. As protein: CASRVGGNTYNEQFF.

This clone has a single count. V and J are TRBV5-1 and TRBJ2-7; perhaps TRBD1 as D (6 bases). Deletions cut 0 bases from V and 4 bases from J, with 14 bases between. The CDR3 runs 15 residues. The germline V gene encodes CDR1 SGHRS and CDR2 YFSETQ. CDR3 sequence reads: CASSLGGQGSYEQYF. The CDR3, as DNA: TGCGCCAGCAGCTTGGGAGGCCAGGGGAGTTACGAGCAGTACTTC.

The V gene is TRBV7-2, the J gene TRBJ2-3; D is possibly TRBD2 (6 bases). Germline assignment: CDR1 SGHTA and CDR2 FQGNSA. The CDR3 loop spans 16 amino acids. Between the trimmed V and J ends, which lost 5 bases and 2 bases, there was a span of 17 bases. For the CDR3, the DNA is TGTGCCAGCAGCCCAGGCGGGGACCGCGCCACAGATACGCAGTATTTT. This translates into CASSPGGDRATDTQYF. Together with reference TRBV7-2 and TRBJ2-3, the CDR3 gives the full variable domain: GAGVSQSPSNKVTEKGKDVELRCDPISGHTALYWYRQSLGQGLEFLIYFQGNSAPDKSGLPSDRFSAERTGGSVSTLTIQRTQQEDSAVYLCASSPGGDRATDTQYFGPGTRLTVL.

The V and J genes are TRBV7-2 and TRBJ2-1; 10 bases map to TRBD1. Germline CDR1 reads SGHTA; CDR2 reads FQGNSA. V lost 3 bases to trimming and J lost 14 bases; unmatched junction nucleotides: 13. The CDR3 spans 15 residues. CDR3 protein: CASSFPGTGVNMEFF. The CDR3 DNA sequence: TGTGCCAGCAGCTTTCCCGGGACAGGGGTAAACATGGAGTTCTTC.

The gene calls are TRBV5-6 and TRBJ1-5; D ambiguous. Germline V gives CDR1 SGHDT, CDR2 YYEEEE. The CDR3 runs to 16 residues. The ends were cut back, 4 bases at V and 7 bases at J, with 21 bases in the middle. The CDR3 sequence is CASSVSGPWGRQPQHF. Here the CDR3 DNA reads TGTGCCAGCAGCGTAAGCGGTCCTTGGGGAAGGCAGCCCCAGCATTTT.

This chain uses TRBV7-9 with TRBJ2-1, with D possibly being TRBD1 (5 bases). The germline V and J ends were trimmed by 5 bases and 3 bases, with 14 bases remaining between them. This CDR3 spans 15 amino acids. Germline lookup yields CDR1 SEHNR and CDR2 FQNEAQ (reference sequence). CDR3 in amino acids: CASSPVGAFYNEQFF. CDR3 nucleotide sequence: TGTGCCAGCAGCCCCGTAGGGGCCTTCTACAATGAGCAGTTCTTC.

The V call is TRBV10-1, the J call TRBJ2-6; a possible D gene is TRBD1 (6 bases). The V end was cut by 6 bases, the J end by 0 bases, with 15 bases between. CDR3 size: 17 residues. CDR1 is WNHNN and CDR2 is SYGVQD in the germline V gene (reference sequence). The CDR3 here is CASSAGTTSSGANVLTF. The CDR3 DNA reads as TGCGCCAGCAGCGCCGGGACAACGTCCTCTGGGGCCAACGTCCTGACTTTC.

This sequence joins TRBV6-4 and TRBJ2-2; tentative D call: TRBD1 (5 bases). The CDR3 covers 13 residues. Germline V gene data show CDR1 as MRHNA and CDR2 as SNTAGT. Trimming stripped 4 bases from V and 2 bases from J, with 5 bases between. The CDR3 region is CASSGTNTGELFF. In DNA form, the CDR3 reads TGTGCCAGCAGTGGGACAAACACCGGGGAGCTGTTTTTT.

The V call is TRBV12-3 or TRBV12-4, the J call TRBJ1-1; D is unresolved. Trimming stripped 3 bases from V and 6 bases from J, with 8 bases between. CDR3 length equals 12 residues. The chain's CDR3 is CASSFGVAEAFF. The CDR3 bases are TGTGCCAGCAGTTTTGGTGTAGCTGAAGCTTTCTTT.

The rearrangement uses TRBV2 and TRBJ1-2; no definite D call. The germline V gene encodes CDR1 SNHLY and CDR2 FYNNEI. The CDR3 loop spans 13 amino acids. V lost 7 bases and J 8 bases, leaving 17 bases between the germline ends. CDR3 in amino acids: CASTNGQVGGYTF. The CDR3 DNA follows: TGTGCCAGCACGAATGGTCAGGTTGGAGGCTACACCTTC.

The CDR3 DNA sequence: TGTGCCAGCTCGCCCGATCGACGGGGTGGTGAGCAGTTCTTC. Its translation: CASSPDRRGGEQFF. The chain couples TRBV18 to TRBJ2-1; a weak D match, TRBD2 (5 bases). Germline V gene data show CDR1 as KGHSH and CDR2 as LQKENI. V lost 6 bases and J lost 9, with 18 bases in between. The CDR3 extends over 14 amino acids.

This clone was seen a handful of times. The gene calls are TRBV2 and TRBJ1-2; the D is unclear. Looked up from germline, CDR1 is SNHLY and CDR2 is FYNNEI. Trimming pared 6 bases from V and 5 bases from J, leaving 25 bases between. The CDR3 has 17 amino acids. This CDR3 is CASRWSKPDAGIYGYTF. The CDR3 region has the DNA TGTGCCAGCAGGTGGAGCAAGCCGGACGCGGGGATTTATGGCTACACCTTC.

The chain uses TRBV6-5 and TRBJ2-7; 9 bases align to TRBD1. This CDR3 spans 13 amino acids. The germline V gene encodes CDR1 MNHEY and CDR2 SVGAGI. V shed 8 bases and J 13 bases; nucleotides not matched to a gene: 15. In nucleotides, the CDR3 is TGTGCCAGCGTCCAACAGGGGGCGGGCGAGACCTACTTC. Its translation: CASVQQGAGETYF.

V usage is TRBV7-9 and J usage is TRBJ1-2; no clear D. CDR1 is SEHNR, CDR2 FQNEAQ, per germline (reference sequence). Trimming took 5 bases from V and 8 from J, leaving 6 bases between them. CDR3 length: 10 amino acids. The CDR3 coding sequence is TGTGCCAGCAGCCGTTTAGGCTACACCTTC. Translating it yields CASSRLGYTF. The full variable domain, in which reference TRBV7-9 and TRBJ1-2 provide the parts outside the CDR3, is DTGVSQNPRHKITKRGQNVTFRCDPISEHNRLYWYRQTLGQGPEFLTYFQNEAQLEKSRLLSDRFSAERPKGSFSTLEIQRTEQGDSAMYLCASSRLGYTFGSGTRLTVV.

The V and J genes are TRBV15 and TRBJ2-5; 7 bases line up with TRBD1. The CDR3 length is 17 residues. CDR1 is LNHNV and CDR2 is YYDKDF in the germline V gene (reference sequence). The J segment lost 5 bases and the V segment lost 1 base, leaving 13 bases of the junction unmatched. This chain's CDR3 is CATSRVPYDRVDETQYF. The CDR3 DNA reads as TGTGCCACCAGCAGAGTTCCCTACGACAGGGTCGATGAGACCCAGTACTTC.

The chain recombines TRBV10-3 with TRBJ1-1; maybe TRBD1 (6 bases). The V and J ends lost 4 bases and 1 base respectively, with 10 bases between them. Germline-derived CDR1 and CDR2 are ENHRY and SYGVKD. The length of the CDR3 is 14 residues. The CDR3 reads CAISVSGENTEAFF. The CDR3 bases are TGTGCCATCAGTGTTTCAGGGGAGAACACTGAAGCTTTCTTT.

The genes are TRBV30 and TRBJ1-3; no clear D. The V end was cut by 3 bases, the J end by 0 bases, with 12 bases between. Germline lookup yields CDR1 GTSNPN and CDR2 SVGIG (reference sequence). This CDR3 region has 15 residues. CDR3 residues: CAWRRGFNSGNTIYF. In nucleotides, the CDR3 is TGTGCCTGGAGGAGAGGGTTTAACTCTGGAAACACCATATATTTT.

The genes are TRBV4-1 and TRBJ2-4, with 9 bases fitting TRBD1. J lost 0 bases, V lost 4 bases, and 10 bases had no gene match. The germline V gene encodes CDR1 MGHRA and CDR2 YSYEKL. The CDR3 length is 18 residues. In DNA form, the CDR3 reads TGCGCCAGCAGCCTAGGACAGGGGTCGGGGGTAGCCAAAAACATTCAGTACTTC. This translates into CASSLGQGSGVAKNIQYF.

The rearrangement uses TRBV9 and TRBJ2-7, with D unresolved. The V gene's germline CDR1 is SGDLS and CDR2 YYNGEE. The CDR3 extends over 16 amino acids. Trimming took 4 bases from V and 7 from J, leaving 24 bases between them. The CDR3 DNA reads as TGTGCCAGCAGCCCCACCCCCCCGACCTTCCCGGGTGAGCAGTACTTC. It is translated as CASSPTPPTFPGEQYF.

This chain connects TRBV1 to TRBJ2-7; TRBD2, the table's D call, was not compared with the DNA. TRBV1 is a known pseudogene. This CDR3 region has 18 residues. The DNA of the CDR3 is TGCACCAGCAGCCAAGTTAGTTTCCCCCGACTCCTACCATACGAGCAGTACTTC. Its protein is CTSSQVSFPRLLPYEQYF.